This T cell receptor (beta chain) was retrieved from a study of shared clonotypes between healthy human individuals (dated by TCRdb to the early 2020s). With respect to the entire study: The cohort comprised two women and a few men aged 18 to 49 years. For each donor, CD4 naive and CD4 memory were each given three plates, CD8 naive was given two plates, and CD8 memory was given one plate. Blood TCR repertoires of roughly 5 healthy adults were deeply sequenced to estimate repertoire size and the extent of clonotype sharing between individuals. To increase sequencing depth and limit assay-specific biases, TCR repertoire library preparation and sequencing were carried out by different laboratories using diverse techniques. Leukapheresis yielded between about 0.9 and 9 billion PBMCs per donor.

Using the deep immunoSEQ assay, TCR CDR3 regions were amplified from genomic DNA by multiplex PCR. Genomic DNA extracted from each cell subset was distributed evenly over all wells of several immunoSEQ 96-well plates, and each plate served as one replicate. For sorted subsets, about 200 ng genomic DNA, equal to tens of thousands of T cell genomes, was loaded into each replicate PCR. Purified libraries were measured with a Qubit 3.0 fluorometer, size-checked on a Bioanalyzer 2100, and measured again with the KAPA Library Quantification kit. Each immunoSEQ 96-well plate was sequenced on its own single-read 150-cycle Illumina NextSeq 550 flow cell. In the authors' own workflow: Because the immunoSEQ output held only junctional sequences and lacked quality scores, the filtering could not match the filtering applied to full-length reads. To assign V/J genes and CDR3, sequences were annotated against IMGT germline references using PyIR, a Python wrapper for IgBLAST v1.9. Reads with weak V/J assignments (E-value above 1e-6), missing CDR3, stop codons, out-of-frame junctions, or ambiguous translated residues were removed. V3J clonotypes were defined as sequences sharing an identical inferred V gene, J gene, and CDR3 amino acid sequence. Percentage overlap between repertoires was computed as shared unique clonotypes divided by the size of the smaller repertoire. Richness of each repertoire was evaluated using RTK rarefaction, the Chao1 estimator, and Recon v2.1 estimates of unobserved clonotypes. OLGA was used to compute generation probabilities for all TCRbeta clonotypes that the gDNA method yielded from a handful of donors. In its TCRdb copy, this immuneACCESS table keeps in-frame sequences only and misses some clones. Where compared with another copy, unresolved V genes explain less than half of these, and the others have no known cause. V and J calls and clone size follow that table, whereas D and trimming were derived from the DNA. This sample gives 1.5 million to 2.5 million clones in total; about 95% of them show up just once. The top ten clonotypes cover more than 0.9% of the sample.

CD8 naive samples were obtained by positive selection for CCR7 among CD45RO-negative cells, yielding a CD45RA+CCR7+ population from which TemRA cells were excluded. The donors were healthy, HIV-negative adults with no recently reported acute infections or vaccinations. Every donor was a Caucasian adult living in Nashville, Tennessee, USA. After blood collection by leukapheresis, PBMCs were isolated using Ficoll-Histopaque density gradient centrifugation and then cryopreserved in the vapor phase of liquid nitrogen. Analytical flow cytometry was used to check the purity and quantity of each magnetically sorted T cell population. From each sorted fraction, genomic DNA was isolated and quantified by UV absorbance on a Nanodrop 2000c. Concerning this clone itself: Its binding antigen is unknown. No base quality values were provided; no much bigger clone lies one nucleotide off.

Points the paper makes about the study in general: Estimated clonotype richness was generally larger for naive than for memory subsets. Only blood was sampled, and tissue TCR repertoires likely differ from those in blood. Based on pairwise subsampling, the degree of clonotype sharing among donors was expected to be affected by sequencing depth. Rarefaction of sorted-subset datasets indicated incomplete sequencing despite the large sequencing depth. About 5% of naive CD4, approximately 3.7% of naive CD8, about 2.5% of memory CD4, and about 0.4% of memory CD8 clonotypes were shared across several donors. Because the study included only a small number of donors, the genetic and exposure-history diversity represented was limited. Compared with non-shared clonotypes, clonotypes shared by all four sorted-subset donors had higher generation probabilities.

This sequence originates from a man between 18 and 35 years old in good health. Sequencing was performed on naive CD8+ T cells sorted from blood. The intended sense of this specimen's cell subset or site label: CD45RA+CCR7+.

At the DNA level, the sequence is TGCGCCAGCAGCCAAGAATGGGGATACGCCTACGAGCAGTACTTC. Its product reads: CASSQEWGYAYEQYF. The sequence links TRBV4-3 to TRBJ2-7, with the D gene not clear enough to name. V is pared back by 0 bases and J by 2 bases, with 11 bases lying between the germline termini. Via the germline V gene, CDR1 is LGHNA and CDR2 YSLEER. The CDR3 runs 15 residues from the cysteine to the phenylalanine. The read is trimmed to its CDR3 DNA, 45 bases read in frame from base 1.